This TCR beta chain is drawn from a study of cytomegalovirus exposure and HLA in healthy donors. Broader study findings: In a later analysis, V- and J-gene trimming of beta chains associated with a DCLRE1C missense variant, replicated independently.

As regards this clone: The target antigen is unknown.

CDR1 and CDR2 (germline): MNHNS, SASEGT. The CDR3 loop spans 15 amino acids. V was pared by 5 bases and J by 0 bases, with 14 bases between. The PCR was carried out with 60 Vbeta primers and 13 Jbeta primers. Using immunoSEQ multiplex PCR, the repertoire was profiled, and TCRdb retains in-frame clones only, with some absent. The sample shows some 190,000 clones, approximately 78% of them seen only once. The TCR sequence derives from a woman in her thirties in good health and CMV-seropositive. This chain links TRBV6-1 with TRBJ2-7; D is unclear. Specimen: PBMCs. The CDR3 DNA reads as TGTGCCAGCAGTCCTGGGTGGGCAGTCTCCTACGAGCAGTACTTC. It translates to CASSPGWAVSYEQYF.